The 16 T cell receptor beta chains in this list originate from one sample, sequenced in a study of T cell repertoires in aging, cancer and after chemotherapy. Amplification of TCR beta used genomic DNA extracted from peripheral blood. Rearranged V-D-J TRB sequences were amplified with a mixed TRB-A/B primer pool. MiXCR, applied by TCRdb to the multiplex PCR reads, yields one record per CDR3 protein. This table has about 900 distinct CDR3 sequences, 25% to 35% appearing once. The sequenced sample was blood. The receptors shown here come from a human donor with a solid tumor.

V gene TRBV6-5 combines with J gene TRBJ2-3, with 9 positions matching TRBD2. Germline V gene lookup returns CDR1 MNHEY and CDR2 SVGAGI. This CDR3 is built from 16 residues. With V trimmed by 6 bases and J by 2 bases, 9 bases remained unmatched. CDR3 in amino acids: CASSLAASGATDTQYF. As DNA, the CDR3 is TGTGCCAGCAGCTTGGCCGCTAGCGGGGCCACAGATACGCAGTATTTT.

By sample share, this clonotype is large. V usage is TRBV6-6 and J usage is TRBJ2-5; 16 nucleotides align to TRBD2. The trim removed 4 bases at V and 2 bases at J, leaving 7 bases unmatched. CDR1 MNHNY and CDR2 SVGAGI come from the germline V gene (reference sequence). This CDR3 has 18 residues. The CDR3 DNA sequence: TGTGCCAGCAGTTTGGGACTAGCGGGGGGGCCGGGGCAAGAGACCCAGTACTTC. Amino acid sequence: CASSLGLAGGPGQETQYF.

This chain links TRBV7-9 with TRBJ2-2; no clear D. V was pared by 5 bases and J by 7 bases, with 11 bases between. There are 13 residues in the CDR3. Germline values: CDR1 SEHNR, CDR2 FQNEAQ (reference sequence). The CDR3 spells CASSPTGSGELFF. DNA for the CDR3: TGTGCCAGCAGCCCCACTGGAAGCGGGGAGCTGTTTTTT.

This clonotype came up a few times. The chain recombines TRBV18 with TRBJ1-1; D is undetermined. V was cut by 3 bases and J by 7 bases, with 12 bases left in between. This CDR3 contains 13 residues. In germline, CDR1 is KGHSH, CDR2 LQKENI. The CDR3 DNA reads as TGTGCCAGCTCACCCATAGACCGAGATGAAGCTTTCTTT. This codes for CASSPIDRDEAFF. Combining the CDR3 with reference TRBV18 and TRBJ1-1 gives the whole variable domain NAGVMQNPRHLVRRRGQEARLRCSPMKGHSHVYWYRQLPEEGLKFMVYLQKENIIDESGMPKERFSAEFPKEGPSILRIQQVVRGDSAAYFCASSPIDRDEAFFGQGTRLTVV.

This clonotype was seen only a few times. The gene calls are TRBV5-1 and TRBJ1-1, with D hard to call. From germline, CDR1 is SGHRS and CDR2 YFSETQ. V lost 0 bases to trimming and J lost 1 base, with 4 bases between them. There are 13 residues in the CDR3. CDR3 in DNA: TGCGCCAGCAGCTTGGCAGGGAACACTGAAGCTTTCTTT. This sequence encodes CASSLAGNTEAFF.

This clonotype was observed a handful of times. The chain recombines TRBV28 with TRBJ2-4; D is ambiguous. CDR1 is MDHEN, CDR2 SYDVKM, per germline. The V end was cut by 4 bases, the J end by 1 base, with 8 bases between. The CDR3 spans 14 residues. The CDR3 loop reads CASSSTVAKNIQYF. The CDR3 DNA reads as TGTGCCAGCAGTTCCACCGTGGCCAAAAACATTCAGTACTTC.

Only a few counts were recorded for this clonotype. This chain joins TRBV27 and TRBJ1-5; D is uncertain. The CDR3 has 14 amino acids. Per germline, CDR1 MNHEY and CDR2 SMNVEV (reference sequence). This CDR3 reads CADPRAGFLQPQHF. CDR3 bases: TGTGCAGACCCCCGCGCGGGTTTTCTTCAGCCCCAGCATTTT.

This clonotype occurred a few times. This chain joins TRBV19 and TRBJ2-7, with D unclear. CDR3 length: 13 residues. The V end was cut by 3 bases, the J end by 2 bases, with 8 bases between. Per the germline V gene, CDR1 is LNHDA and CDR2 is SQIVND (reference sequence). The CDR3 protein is CASSIVGTYEQYF. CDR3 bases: TGTGCCAGTAGTATCGTCGGCACCTACGAGCAGTACTTC.

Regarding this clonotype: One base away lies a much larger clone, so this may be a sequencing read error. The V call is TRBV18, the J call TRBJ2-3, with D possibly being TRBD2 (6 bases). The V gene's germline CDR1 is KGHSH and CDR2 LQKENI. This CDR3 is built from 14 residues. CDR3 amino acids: CASSPRGVPDTRYF. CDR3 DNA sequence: TGTGCCAGCTCACCACGGGGGGTCCCAGATACGCGGTATTTT.

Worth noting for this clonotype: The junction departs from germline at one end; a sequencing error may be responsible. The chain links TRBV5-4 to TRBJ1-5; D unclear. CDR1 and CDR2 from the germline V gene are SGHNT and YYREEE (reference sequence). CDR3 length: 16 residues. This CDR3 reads CASSLDGRSGNQPQHF. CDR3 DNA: TGCGCCAGCAGCCTGGACGGGCGTAGTGGCAATCAGCCCCAGCATTTT.

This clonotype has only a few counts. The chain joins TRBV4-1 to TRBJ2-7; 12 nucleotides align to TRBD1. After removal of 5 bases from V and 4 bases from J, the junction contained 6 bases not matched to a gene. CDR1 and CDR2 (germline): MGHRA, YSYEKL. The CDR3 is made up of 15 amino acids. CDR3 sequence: CASSWGQGARYEQYF. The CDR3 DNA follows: TGCGCCAGCAGCTGGGGACAGGGGGCGAGGTACGAGCAGTACTTC.

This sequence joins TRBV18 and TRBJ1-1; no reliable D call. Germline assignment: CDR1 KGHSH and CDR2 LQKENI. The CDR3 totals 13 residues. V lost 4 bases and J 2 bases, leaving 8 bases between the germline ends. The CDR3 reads CASSREGNTEAFF. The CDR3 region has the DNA TGTGCCAGCTCACGTGAGGGTAACACTGAAGCTTTCTTT.

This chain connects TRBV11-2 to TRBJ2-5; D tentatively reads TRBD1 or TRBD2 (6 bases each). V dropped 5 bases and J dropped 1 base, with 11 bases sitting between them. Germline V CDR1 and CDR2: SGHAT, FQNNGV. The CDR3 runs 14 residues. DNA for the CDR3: TGTGCCAGCAGCGGAGGGGGGACCCAAGAGACCCAGTACTTC. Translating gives CASSGGGTQETQYF.

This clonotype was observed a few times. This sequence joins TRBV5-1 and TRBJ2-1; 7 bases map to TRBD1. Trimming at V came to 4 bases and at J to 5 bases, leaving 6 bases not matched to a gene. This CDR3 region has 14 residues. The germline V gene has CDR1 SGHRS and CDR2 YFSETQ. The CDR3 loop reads CASSTGTANNEQFF. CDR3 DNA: TGCGCCAGCAGCACGGGGACAGCCAACAATGAGCAGTTCTTC. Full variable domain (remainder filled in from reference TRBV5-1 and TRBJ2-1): KAGVTQTPRYLIKTRGQQVTLSCSPISGHRSVSWYQQTPGQGLQFLFEYFSETQRNKGNFPGRFSGRQFSNSRSEMNVSTLELGDSALYLCASSTGTANNEQFFGPGTRLTVL.

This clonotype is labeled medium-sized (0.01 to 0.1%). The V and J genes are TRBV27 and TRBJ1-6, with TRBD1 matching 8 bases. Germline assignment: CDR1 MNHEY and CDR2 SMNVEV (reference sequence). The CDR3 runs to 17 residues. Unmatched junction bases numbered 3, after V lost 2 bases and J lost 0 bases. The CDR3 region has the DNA TGTGCCAGCAGTTTAGGACAGGGAAGCTCCTATAATTCACCCCTCCACTTT. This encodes CASSLGQGSSYNSPLHF.

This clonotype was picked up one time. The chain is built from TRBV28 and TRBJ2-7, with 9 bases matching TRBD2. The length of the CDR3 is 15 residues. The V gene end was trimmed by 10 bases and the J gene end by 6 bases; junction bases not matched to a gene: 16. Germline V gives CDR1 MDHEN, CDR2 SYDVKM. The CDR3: CATWGGGTSSAEQYF. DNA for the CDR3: TGTGCCACCTGGGGGGGAGGGACTAGCAGTGCCGAGCAGTACTTC.